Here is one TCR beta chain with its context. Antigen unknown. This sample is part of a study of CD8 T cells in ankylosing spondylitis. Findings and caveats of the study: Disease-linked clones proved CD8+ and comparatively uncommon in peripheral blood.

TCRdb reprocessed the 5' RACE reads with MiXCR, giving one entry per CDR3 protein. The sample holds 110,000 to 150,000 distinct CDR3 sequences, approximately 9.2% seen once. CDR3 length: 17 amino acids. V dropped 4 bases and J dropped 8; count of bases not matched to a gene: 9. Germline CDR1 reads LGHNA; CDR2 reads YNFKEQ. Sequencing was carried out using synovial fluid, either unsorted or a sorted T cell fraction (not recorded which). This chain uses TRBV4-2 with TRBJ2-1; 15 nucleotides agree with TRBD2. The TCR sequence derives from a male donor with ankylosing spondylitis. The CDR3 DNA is TGTGCCAGCAGCCGGGTCTCGGGACTAGCGGGGGGAGATGAGCAGTTCTTC. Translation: CASSRVSGLAGGDEQFF.